This T cell receptor (beta chain) originates from a study of blood T cell repertoires in COVID-19. The overall study: Sites in the United States, Italy and Spain provided acute and convalescent COVID-19 samples. PBMCs, B-cell-depleted T cells, or T cells provided the cDNA or gDNA that made up the material.

Enrollment of patients from Seattle took place during active infection, with longitudinal follow-up. Authors' methods: By means of reference gene primer amplification, nucleated cell counts were estimated. Sequencing was performed with immunoSEQ multiplex PCR; in TCRdb, only in-frame clones are kept and a portion is missing. The DNA was the basis for D and trimming; V, J and clone size are from that table. The sample has fewer than 300,000 clones, about nine tenths seen once. The specimen sequenced was peripheral blood. The sequence was collected from a man between 50 and 59 years old with COVID-19, enrolled during active disease.

DNA for the CDR3: TGTGCCAGCAGCGGACAGGACGGGTGGAATCAGCCCCAGCATTTT. Translation: CASSGQDGWNQPQHF. J is TRBJ1-5 and V is TRBV19; 7 nucleotides line up with TRBD1. The V and J ends lost 9 bases and 4 bases, in that order; junction bases with no gene match: 12. Per the germline V gene, CDR1 is LNHDA and CDR2 is SQIVND (reference sequence). CDR3 length: 15 amino acids.